A single sample is the source of the 23 T cell receptor beta chains below, sequenced in a study of T cells in Graves' hyperthyroidism and ophthalmopathy. What was amplified from RNA transcripts were TCR beta CDR3 regions. The HTBI set primed first-round TCR CDR3 RT-PCR. TCRdb re-derived calls from the multiplex PCR reads in MiXCR, one entry per CDR3 protein. The sample shows hundreds of thousands of distinct CDR3 sequences, about 45% of them seen only once. Material for sequencing was peripheral blood or thyroid tissue (not recorded which). Receptors originate from an adult man with Graves' disease, either hyperthyroidism or ophthalmopathy (not recorded which).

This chain joins TRBV20-1 and TRBJ2-7, with a weak D call TRBD2 (5 bases). This CDR3 comprises 12 residues. Trimming pared 6 bases from V and 1 base from J, leaving 10 bases between. The germline V gene has CDR1 DFQATT and CDR2 SNEGSKA (reference sequence). The CDR3 DNA reads TGCAGTGCGAGGGCATCTTCCTACGAGCAGTACTTC. Protein sequence: CSARASSYEQYF.

This clonotype was found a few times. The chain recombines TRBV7-6 with TRBJ2-5, with D possibly being TRBD2 (5 bases). The CDR3 extends over 14 amino acids. Deletions cut 5 bases from V and 5 bases from J, with 15 bases between. In germline, CDR1 is SGHVS, CDR2 FNYEAQ. CDR3 residues: CASSLRTGTETQYF. The CDR3, as DNA: TGTGCCAGCAGCCTCAGGACGGGAACTGAGACCCAGTACTTC.

This chain connects TRBV25-1 to TRBJ1-1; TRBD1 agrees at 9 bases. Germline V gene sequence: CDR1 MGHDK, CDR2 SYGVNS. V was pared by 6 bases and J by 5 bases, with 7 bases of the junction left unmatched. The CDR3 sequence is 14 residues long. The CDR3 DNA follows: TGTGCCAGCAGCCAAGTGGACAGGGGTACTGAAGCTTTCTTT. It specifies CASSQVDRGTEAFF. The full variable domain, completed using reference TRBV25-1 and TRBJ1-1, is EADIYQTPRYLVIGTGKKITLECSQTMGHDKMYWYQQDPGMELHLIHYSYGVNSTEKGDLSSESTVSRIRTEHFPLTLESARPSHTSQYLCASSQVDRGTEAFFGQGTRLTVV.

This clonotype showed up just a few times. This chain connects TRBV7-9 to TRBJ2-7, with D unclear. Trimming pared 1 base from V and 3 bases from J, leaving 10 bases between. Germline lookup yields CDR1 SEHNR and CDR2 FQNEAQ (reference sequence). CDR3 length: 14 residues. The CDR3 spells CASSLGLMDYEQYF. The CDR3 DNA follows: TGTGCCAGCAGCTTAGGTCTTATGGACTACGAGCAGTACTTC.

This clonotype was counted at least ten times. This chain connects TRBV20-1 to TRBJ2-5; 9 bases match TRBD1. Germline CDR1 is DFQATT and CDR2 is SNEGSKA (reference sequence). V lost 0 bases and J lost 2; bases outside the gene matches: 1. The CDR3 is 14 amino acids. This CDR3 reads CSAREGQGQETQYF. The CDR3 bases are TGCAGTGCTAGAGAGGGACAGGGTCAAGAGACCCAGTACTTC.

Of note for this clonotype: A much larger clone differs from this one at a single base, so this may be a read error. J is TRBJ2-7 and V is TRBV9, with TRBD2 as a possible D gene (7 bases). This CDR3 region has 13 residues. Germline loops: CDR1 SGDLS, CDR2 YYNGEE. Trimming shortened V by 0 bases and J by 6 bases, and 10 bases separated the two germline ends. This chain's CDR3 is CASSVDREGEQYF. The CDR3 nucleotides are TGTGCCAGCAGCGTAGACAGGGAGGGCGAGCAGTACTTC. Using reference TRBV9 and TRBJ2-7 for the parts outside the CDR3, the full variable domain is DSGVTQTPKHLITATGQRVTLRCSPRSGDLSVYWYQQSLDQGLQFLIQYYNGEERAKGNILERFSAQQFPDLHSELNLSSLELGDSALYFCASSVDREGEQYFGPGTRLTVT.

Remarks on this clonotype: One base away lies a much larger clone, so this may be a sequencing read error. The chain is built from TRBV2 and TRBJ1-3, with D uncertain. Looked up from germline, CDR1 is SNHLY and CDR2 is FYNNEI. There are 13 residues in the CDR3. Trimming stripped 6 bases from V and 4 bases from J, with 10 bases between. CDR3 residues: CASRGLFGNTIYF. CDR3 DNA sequence: TGTGCCAGCAGGGGGTTATTCGGAAACACCATATATTTT.

This clonotype was recorded many times. This sequence joins TRBV7-8 and TRBJ2-7; D unresolved. Looked up from germline, CDR1 is SGHVS and CDR2 is FQNEAQ. This CDR3 contains 16 residues. V shed 2 bases and J shed 7 bases, with 21 bases lying between them. CDR3 DNA: TGTGCCAGCAGCTTAACTACAGCCTTTCAAGGGATGGAGCAGTACTTC. It yields the protein CASSLTTAFQGMEQYF.

V is TRBV5-1 and J is TRBJ2-7; 9 bases are a match to TRBD1. Per the germline V gene, CDR1 is SGHRS and CDR2 is YFSETQ. The CDR3 covers 14 residues. The J segment lost 3 bases and the V segment lost 7 bases, leaving 8 bases of the junction unmatched. The chain's CDR3 is CASGGTGRNYEQYF. In DNA, the CDR3 is TGCGCCAGCGGTGGGACAGGGCGAAACTACGAGCAGTACTTC.

In the case of this clonotype: In this CDR3 the conserved last residue, phenylalanine or tryptophan, is missing, so a read error is likely. The DNA is omitted, as the CDR3 cannot be located on it reliably, and the CDR3 follows TCRdb's listing. J is TRBJ2-7 and V is TRBV5-1; the D segment call TRBD2 is taken from the table without a DNA check. The CDR3 totals 8 residues, both ends included. The germline V gene encodes CDR1 SGHRS and CDR2 YFSETQ. CDR3 protein: CASSVSLQ.

This clonotype was detected a few times. For the CDR3, the DNA is TGCGCCAGCAGCTCACACGAAGGACACCTCCAGTACGAGCAGTACTTC. Protein sequence: CASSSHEGHLQYEQYF. The rearrangement joins TRBV5-1 to TRBJ2-7, with D possibly matching TRBD1 (5 bases). There are 16 residues in the CDR3. Germline assignment: CDR1 SGHRS and CDR2 YFSETQ. Trimming shortened V by 3 bases and J by 4 bases, and 20 bases separated the two germline ends. The complete variable domain, with remaining parts taken from reference TRBV5-1 and TRBJ2-7, reads KAGVTQTPRYLIKTRGQQVTLSCSPISGHRSVSWYQQTPGQGLQFLFEYFSETQRNKGNFPGRFSGRQFSNSRSEMNVSTLELGDSALYLCASSSHEGHLQYEQYFGPGTRLTVT.

This chain connects TRBV10-2 to TRBJ2-2; TRBD1 aligns across 8 bases. V was pared by 7 bases and J by 1 base, with 5 bases of the junction left unmatched. This CDR3 has 15 amino acids. Per the germline V gene, CDR1 is WSHSY and CDR2 is SAAADI. CDR3 sequence: CASIGGTGNTGELFF. In DNA, the CDR3 is TGCGCCAGCATTGGAGGGACAGGGAACACCGGGGAGCTGTTTTTT.

The chain joins TRBV9 to TRBJ2-3, with a possible D match to TRBD2 (5 bases). The CDR3 spans 16 residues. With 1 base removed from V and 3 bases from J, the gap between germline ends came to 15 bases. Germline V gives CDR1 SGDLS, CDR2 YYNGEE. The CDR3 DNA reads TGTGCCAGCAGCGTACTCAAATCCGGGGTGACAGATACGCAGTATTTT. Its protein is CASSVLKSGVTDTQYF.

The gene calls are TRBV7-8 and TRBJ1-1, with a weak D call TRBD1 (5 bases). V lost 1 base to trimming and J lost 8 bases, with 11 bases between them. Looked up from germline, CDR1 is SGHVS and CDR2 is FQNEAQ. The CDR3 has 13 residues. This CDR3 is CASSLGLRGEAFF. The CDR3 DNA reads TGTGCCAGCAGCTTAGGTTTGAGGGGCGAAGCTTTCTTT.

The rearrangement joins TRBV9 to TRBJ2-7; maybe TRBD2 (7 bases). Germline V gene data show CDR1 as SGDLS and CDR2 as YYNGEE. CDR3 length: 15 residues. V lost 0 bases and J lost 3, with 13 bases in between. The CDR3 DNA reads TGTGCCAGCAGCGTAGAGGGGGGGAGTATCTACGAGCAGTACTTC. Amino acid sequence: CASSVEGGSIYEQYF.

This clonotype has just one count. A much larger clone sits a single nucleotide away, making a read error possible. The V call is TRBV7-7, the J call TRBJ2-5; unclear D gene. Germline V gives CDR1 SSHAT, CDR2 FNYEAQ (reference sequence). CDR3 length: 15 residues. The DNA of the CDR3 is TGTGCTAGCAGCTTAACCCTGGACCCACAAGAGACCCAGTACTTC. Protein sequence: CASSLTLDPQETQYF.

This chain joins TRBV29-1 and TRBJ2-7; 10 positions agree with TRBD1. The CDR3 spans 13 residues. Germline trimming cut 6 bases from V and 4 bases from J; bases unmatched to any gene: 6. Germline-derived CDR1 and CDR2 are SQVTM and ANQGSEA. The CDR3 loop is CSVGDRGNYEQYF. CDR3 in DNA: TGCAGCGTGGGGGACAGGGGCAATTACGAGCAGTACTTC.

This clonotype was recorded many times. The chain combines TRBV7-9 with TRBJ2-5, with D tentatively TRBD1 (7 bases). The CDR3 runs 14 residues. The V and J ends lost 7 bases and 5 bases respectively, with 17 bases between them. The germline V gene has CDR1 SEHNR and CDR2 FQNEAQ (reference sequence). The CDR3 sequence: CASTSDREDETQYF. CDR3 nucleotide sequence: TGTGCCAGCACGAGCGACAGGGAGGATGAGACCCAGTACTTC.

As regards this clonotype: Here the CDR3 omits its conserved ending phenylalanine or tryptophan, so a read error is the likely source. The gene calls are TRBV12-3 or TRBV12-4 and TRBJ1-2, with D perhaps matching TRBD1 (5 bases). V lost 5 bases and J lost 0, with 19 bases in between. CDR3 length: 17 residues. The DNA of the CDR3 is TGTGCCAGCAGTCCCATCCCGCGACGGGGGACTAACTATGGCTACACCTCC. Translating gives CASSPIPRRGTNYGYTS.

J is TRBJ1-1 and V is TRBV2, with TRBD1 as a possible D gene (6 bases). The CDR3 sequence is 14 residues long. In germline, CDR1 is SNHLY, CDR2 FYNNEI. Between the trimmed V and J ends, which lost 7 bases and 0 bases, there was a span of 12 bases. CDR3: CASTGQIMNTEAFF. The CDR3 region has the DNA TGTGCCAGCACTGGACAGATAATGAACACTGAAGCTTTCTTT.

This clonotype occurred many times. The rearrangement uses TRBV7-9 and TRBJ1-1; the D gene is possibly TRBD1 (6 bases). Germline V gene lookup returns CDR1 SEHNR and CDR2 FQNEAQ (reference sequence). The V gene lost 5 bases and the J gene lost 5 bases, with 15 bases spanning the gap. The CDR3 spans 14 residues. The CDR3 loop reads CASSTAGQGTEAFF. CDR3 bases: TGTGCCAGCAGCACCGCGGGACAAGGGACTGAAGCTTTCTTT.

This chain links TRBV10-3 with TRBJ1-4, with 8 bases fitting TRBD1. This CDR3 has 15 residues. After removal of 2 bases from V and 6 bases from J, the junction contained 5 bases not matched to a gene. Looked up from germline, CDR1 is ENHRY and CDR2 is SYGVKD. The CDR3 protein is CAISEVGQGYEKLFF. DNA of the CDR3: TGTGCCATCAGTGAGGTTGGACAGGGATATGAAAAACTGTTTTTT.

The V call is TRBV7-6, the J call TRBJ1-1; 8 bases align to TRBD1. J lost 1 base, V lost 4 bases, and 11 bases had no gene match. Germline V gene lookup returns CDR1 SGHVS and CDR2 FNYEAQ. The CDR3 has 17 residues. CDR3: CASSYLLQGAENTEAFF. The CDR3 coding sequence is TGTGCCAGCAGCTACCTGCTCCAGGGGGCGGAGAACACTGAAGCTTTCTTT.